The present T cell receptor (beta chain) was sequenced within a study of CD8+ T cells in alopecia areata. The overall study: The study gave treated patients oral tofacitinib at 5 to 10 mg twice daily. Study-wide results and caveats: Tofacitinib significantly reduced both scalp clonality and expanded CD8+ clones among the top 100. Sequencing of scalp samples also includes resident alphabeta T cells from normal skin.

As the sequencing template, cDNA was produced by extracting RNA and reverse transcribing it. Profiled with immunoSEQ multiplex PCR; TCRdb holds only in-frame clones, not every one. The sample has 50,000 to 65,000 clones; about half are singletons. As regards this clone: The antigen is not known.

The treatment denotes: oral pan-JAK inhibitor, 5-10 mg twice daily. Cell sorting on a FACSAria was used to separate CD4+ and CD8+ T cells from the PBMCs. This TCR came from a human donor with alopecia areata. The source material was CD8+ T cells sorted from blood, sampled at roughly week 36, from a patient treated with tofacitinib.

The CDR3 is CASLGVAGGFIYEQYF. CDR3 nucleotides: TGTGCCAGTTTGGGAGTAGCGGGAGGGTTTATCTACGAGCAGTACTTC. The V and J genes are TRBV27 and TRBJ2-7, with TRBD2 matching 11 bases. CDR1 is MNHEY, CDR2 SMNVEV, per germline (reference sequence). V shed 9 bases, J shed 3 bases, and the junction held 13 bases outside the gene matches. The CDR3 covers 16 residues.